This TCR beta chain comes out of a study of radiation and T cells in renal cell carcinoma. Study-level results: In blood, top tumor clones expanded by 2 weeks, shrinking by 4.

V dropped 0 bases and J dropped 4 bases, with 13 bases sitting between them. Germline lookup yields CDR1 SGHNT and CDR2 YYREEE (reference sequence). The length of the CDR3 is 15 residues. Details on this clone: As yet, its antigen is unknown.

Assay: immunoSEQ multiplex PCR; the TCRdb copy retains only in-frame clones and omits some. The sample has about 130,000 clones, roughly four fifths seen once. Time point described: blood 2 weeks post-SBRT. Documented treatment: 15 Gy SBRT to primary tumor, nephrectomy 4 weeks later. The sample here was blood, taken from a patient whose treatment included radiotherapy and nephrectomy. This clonotype was sampled from a man aged 50 to 60 with renal cell carcinoma. The gene calls are TRBV5-4 and TRBJ2-5, with D perhaps assigned TRBD1 or TRBD2 (6 bases each). CDR3 nucleotides: TGTGCCAGCAGCTTGGGGGCGGGACACTTAGAGACCCAGTACTTC. This translates into CASSLGAGHLETQYF.